This T cell receptor beta chain was documented in a study of blood T cell repertoires in COVID-19. TCRdb's table, derived via immunoSEQ multiplex PCR, lists solely in-frame clones and lacks some. Of around 87,000 clones listed, about 80% are singletons. CDR3 length equals 15 residues. J gave up 7 bases and V 2 bases, and 6 bases lay outside the gene matches. CDR1 and CDR2 from the germline V gene are LGHDT and YNNKEL (reference sequence). This TCR derives from a human donor in a cohort sampled during active COVID-19. The V and J genes are TRBV3-1 (or the pseudogene TRBV3-2) and TRBJ2-5; 11 nucleotides align to TRBD2. Material: peripheral blood. The CDR3 loop is CASSQRSGTSGTQYF. The CDR3 DNA reads as TGTGCCAGCAGCCAAAGATCCGGGACTAGCGGGACCCAGTACTTC.